These 32 T cell receptor beta chains share one sample of origin, sequenced in a study of T cell changes during pregnancy in multiple sclerosis. Measured with immunoSEQ multiplex PCR; TCRdb has only the in-frame clones, and not every one. Altogether roughly 70,000 clones are present, around 92% being singletons, with the ten largest covering around 2.3%. The input for sequencing was peripheral blood, taken before pregnancy. The receptor source for this set is a female donor with multiple sclerosis, enrolled in a pregnancy study.

This rearrangement joins TRBV9 to TRBJ1-1, with a possible D match to TRBD1 (6 bases). The length of the CDR3 is 15 residues. The germline V gene encodes CDR1 SGDLS and CDR2 YYNGEE. V shed 2 bases and J shed 0 bases, with 11 bases lying between them. The CDR3 region has the DNA TGTGCCAGCAGCGTTACCGGGACAATGAACACTGAAGCTTTCTTT. Its protein is CASSVTGTMNTEAFF.

The sample holds a few counts of this clone. The chain carries TRBV6-6 and TRBJ1-1; possible D gene TRBD1, 6 bases. The CDR3 covers 13 residues. V lost 11 bases and J 1 base, leaving 14 bases between the germline ends. Germline lookup yields CDR1 MNHNY and CDR2 SVGAGI (reference sequence). The CDR3 nucleotides are TGTGCCCTGAGGGGGTTGAGGAACACTGAAGCTTTCTTT. Protein: CALRGLRNTEAFF.

The V gene is TRBV15, the J gene TRBJ1-3; a possible D gene is TRBD1 (6 bases). The germline V gene has CDR1 LNHNV and CDR2 YYDKDF (reference sequence). V gave up 3 bases and J gave up 8 bases, with 26 bases separating them. The CDR3 totals 18 residues. CDR3 DNA sequence: TGTGCCACCAGCAGCCGGCGGTACAGGGTCAAGTCCGGGGACACCATATATTTT. Translated, it gives CATSSRRYRVKSGDTIYF.

The V and J genes are TRBV28 and TRBJ2-3; 10 bases align to TRBD1. V shed 5 bases and J 4 bases; nucleotides not matched to a gene: 9. The CDR3 is 16 amino acids. Per germline, CDR1 MDHEN and CDR2 SYDVKM. CDR3 region: CASSVKGQGYSDTQYF. CDR3 DNA: TGTGCCAGCAGTGTAAAGGGACAGGGGTACTCAGATACGCAGTATTTT.

V gene TRBV5-1 combines with J gene TRBJ2-2; the match to TRBD1 covers 7 bases. Germline V gene lookup returns CDR1 SGHRS and CDR2 YFSETQ. Trimming took 4 bases from V and 6 from J; bases not matched to a gene: 9. The CDR3 consists of 15 residues. The CDR3 is CASSITTGVAGELFF. The CDR3 DNA is TGCGCCAGCAGCATAACAACAGGGGTCGCCGGGGAGCTGTTTTTT.

The chain couples TRBV5-1 to TRBJ1-1; D not certain. This CDR3 spans 14 amino acids. V was pared by 4 bases and J by 1 base, with 11 bases between. The germline CDR1 and CDR2 sequences are SGHRS and YFSETQ. CDR3 DNA sequence: TGCGCCAGCAGCCACAACCCTGGGAACACTGAAGCTTTCTTT. It codes for CASSHNPGNTEAFF.

V and J are TRBV18 and TRBJ1-2; D remains ambiguous. The CDR3 is made up of 15 amino acids. CDR1 and CDR2 from the germline V gene are KGHSH and LQKENI. Trimming left V 2 bases short and J 4 bases short, with 14 bases between. Here the CDR3 reads CASSPLDNPPYGYTF. Here the CDR3 DNA reads TGTGCCAGCTCACCATTAGACAATCCCCCCTATGGCTACACCTTC.

The V gene is TRBV6-6, the J gene TRBJ1-1; D remains ambiguous. This CDR3 has 13 amino acids. Per the germline V gene, CDR1 is MNHNY and CDR2 is SVGAGI (reference sequence). V lost 6 bases and J 10 bases, leaving 18 bases between the germline ends. The chain's CDR3 is CASSLRLTEAAFF. In DNA, the CDR3 is TGTGCCAGCAGCCTGAGGTTGACGGAAGCAGCTTTCTTT.

The chain joins TRBV6-5 to TRBJ1-1; D gene ambiguous. The V end was cut by 0 bases, the J end by 4 bases, with 9 bases between. The CDR3 sequence is 14 residues long. Looked up from germline, CDR1 is MNHEY and CDR2 is SVGAGI. CDR3 region: CASSYSLSGTEAFF. CDR3 nucleotides: TGTGCCAGCAGTTACTCTCTATCGGGCACTGAAGCTTTCTTT.

The chain joins TRBV5-1 to TRBJ2-7; 8 bases fit TRBD2. The V gene end was trimmed by 0 bases and the J gene end by 4 bases; junction bases not matched to a gene: 6. Germline-derived CDR1 and CDR2 are SGHRS and YFSETQ. This CDR3 has 15 residues. The CDR3 sequence: CASSLELAVYYEQYF. The CDR3, as DNA: TGCGCCAGCAGCTTGGAACTAGCGGTCTATTACGAGCAGTACTTC.

This chain uses TRBV15 with TRBJ1-1; D is perhaps TRBD1 (6 bases). From germline, CDR1 is LNHNV and CDR2 YYDKDF (reference sequence). The ends were cut back, 0 bases at V and 0 bases at J, with 17 bases in the middle. The CDR3 is 18 amino acids. The chain's CDR3 is CATSRDPGRGRVNTEAFF. The CDR3 nucleotides read TGTGCCACCAGCAGAGATCCCGGCAGGGGTAGGGTGAACACTGAAGCTTTCTTT.

V and J are TRBV4-3 and TRBJ1-4; 9 nucleotides agree with TRBD1. V gave up 5 bases and J gave up 3 bases; unmatched junction bases: 7. The CDR3 extends over 16 amino acids. Per the germline V gene, CDR1 is LGHNA and CDR2 is YSLEER. The CDR3 nucleotides read TGCGCCAGCAGCATCGGGACAGGGAATGCTAATGAAAAACTGTTTTTT. Translation: CASSIGTGNANEKLFF.

The chain uses TRBV4-3 and TRBJ2-4; D not resolved. The CDR3 has 14 amino acids. With 3 bases removed from V and 1 base from J, the gap between germline ends came to 7 bases. Per the germline V gene, CDR1 is LGHNA and CDR2 is YSLEER. The DNA of the CDR3 is TGCGCCAGCAGCCAGCTCGGGGCCAAAAACATTCAGTACTTC. It specifies CASSQLGAKNIQYF.

This clone has only one observation. The chain is built from TRBV7-2 and TRBJ2-2; weak D call: TRBD2 (6 bases). CDR3 length: 15 amino acids. Trimming cost V 5 bases and J 5 bases, with 15 bases left between them. Germline CDR1 and CDR2: SGHTA and FQGNSA. DNA of the CDR3: TGTGCCAGCAGCACGGGACTTTTAACGACCGGGGAGCTGTTTTTT. Its translation: CASSTGLLTTGELFF.

The chain links TRBV6-6 to TRBJ1-1; 11 nucleotides line up with TRBD1. V trimming: 6 bases; J trimming: 4 bases; junction bases outside the gene matches: 7. The CDR3 is 15 amino acids. CDR1 and CDR2 from the germline V gene are MNHNY and SVGAGI (reference sequence). This chain's CDR3 is CASSRGGQGVTEAFF. The CDR3, as DNA: TGTGCCAGCAGCCGCGGGGGACAGGGGGTCACTGAAGCTTTCTTT.

The chain carries TRBV6-1 and TRBJ2-1; D remains unclear. The length of the CDR3 is 12 residues. Trimming removed 11 bases from V and 4 bases from J, with 12 bases in between. Germline V CDR1 and CDR2: MNHNS, SASEGT. CDR3: CAAVSRYNEQFF. The CDR3, as DNA: TGTGCCGCCGTTAGCCGGTACAATGAGCAGTTCTTC.

The gene calls are TRBV4-2 and TRBJ2-7; the match to TRBD1 covers 8 bases. From germline, CDR1 is LGHNA and CDR2 YNFKEQ. The CDR3 is 15 residues long. The trim removed 0 bases at V and 4 bases at J, leaving 5 bases unmatched. CDR3 sequence (DNA): TGTGCCAGCAGCCAAGAAGGACAGGGAACGTACGAGCAGTACTTC. Amino acid sequence: CASSQEGQGTYEQYF.

The chain is built from TRBV15 and TRBJ1-2; D is uncertain. CDR3 length: 13 residues. Germline CDR1 reads LNHNV; CDR2 reads YYDKDF (reference sequence). The germline V and J ends were trimmed by 5 bases and 1 base, with 8 bases remaining between them. The CDR3 DNA is TGTGCCACCAGCGGAGCCGTTAACTATGGCTACACCTTC. Its protein product is CATSGAVNYGYTF.

This chain uses TRBV19 with TRBJ2-6; the D is unclear. Germline V gene lookup returns CDR1 LNHDA and CDR2 SQIVND (reference sequence). The CDR3 is made up of 14 amino acids. Trimming stripped 8 bases from V and 0 bases from J, with 8 bases between. CDR3 loop: CASRDTSGANVLTF. Here the CDR3 DNA reads TGTGCCAGTCGTGACACCTCTGGGGCCAACGTCCTGACTTTC.

This clone occurred once. V and J are TRBV29-1 and TRBJ2-5; TRBD1 matches at 9 bases. CDR3 size: 14 residues. Germline CDR1 and CDR2: SQVTM and ANQGSEA. V shed 6 bases, J shed 5 bases, and the junction held 10 bases outside the gene matches. CDR3 in amino acids: CSVEPGQGPETQYF. In DNA form, the CDR3 reads TGCAGCGTGGAACCGGGACAGGGTCCCGAGACCCAGTACTTC.

The chain couples TRBV7-2 to TRBJ2-3; 10 bases agree with TRBD2. Trimming took 1 base from V and 4 from J; bases not matched to a gene: 5. From germline, CDR1 is SGHTA and CDR2 FQGNSA. CDR3 length: 16 residues. This CDR3 is CASSLDPLAGADTQYF. CDR3 sequence (DNA): TGTGCCAGCAGCTTAGATCCTCTAGCGGGGGCAGATACGCAGTATTTT.

The V and J genes are TRBV14 and TRBJ2-1; 7 nucleotides line up with TRBD1. J lost 2 bases, V lost 0 bases, and 4 bases had no gene match. The V gene's germline CDR1 is SGHDN and CDR2 FVKESK. This CDR3 has 16 amino acids. The CDR3 loop reads CASSQELTGAYNEQFF. CDR3 in DNA: TGTGCCAGCAGCCAAGAGCTCACAGGGGCCTACAATGAGCAGTTCTTC.

The rearrangement links TRBV19 to TRBJ2-7; the match to TRBD2 covers 9 bases. Per the germline V gene, CDR1 is LNHDA and CDR2 is SQIVND (reference sequence). CDR3 length equals 13 residues. The ends lost 6 bases at V and 4 bases at J; junction bases unmatched: 4. CDR3 nucleotide sequence: TGTGCCAGTAGCCGCCTAGCGGGATACGAGCAGTACTTC. This gives the protein CASSRLAGYEQYF. The entire variable domain, with the rest obtained from reference TRBV19 and TRBJ2-7, is as follows: DGGITQSPKYLFRKEGQNVTLSCEQNLNHDAMYWYRQDPGQGLRLIYYSQIVNDFQKGDIAEGYSVSREKKESFPLTVTSAQKNPTAFYLCASSRLAGYEQYFGPGTRLTVT.

The chain couples TRBV29-1 to TRBJ2-1, with 7 bases aligning to TRBD2. Germline V gene lookup returns CDR1 SQVTM and CDR2 ANQGSEA. CDR3 length equals 14 residues. V shed 0 bases and J 4 bases; nucleotides not matched to a gene: 3. This chain's CDR3 is CSVEDGGEYNEQFF. The CDR3 nucleotides are TGCAGCGTTGAAGATGGGGGGGAATACAATGAGCAGTTCTTC.

The gene calls are TRBV5-1 and TRBJ2-5; 7 nucleotides line up with TRBD1. CDR3 size: 16 residues. Per the germline V gene, CDR1 is SGHRS and CDR2 is YFSETQ. Losses at the gene ends were 4 bases for V and 5 bases for J; bases not matched to a gene: 14. CDR3 region: CASSPTTGAVSETQYF. CDR3 nucleotides: TGCGCCAGCAGCCCCACCACAGGGGCCGTCTCGGAGACCCAGTACTTC.

The CDR3 sequence is CASSLLGRHEQYF. The CDR3 DNA reads as TGTGCCAGCAGCCTTCTGGGGCGTCACGAGCAGTACTTC. The chain joins TRBV7-2 to TRBJ2-7; weak D call: TRBD1 (5 bases). CDR3 length: 13 residues. The ends were cut back, 5 bases at V and 5 bases at J, with 13 bases in the middle. Germline lookup yields CDR1 SGHTA and CDR2 FQGNSA.

The gene calls are TRBV19 and TRBJ2-6; D unclear. The germline V gene encodes CDR1 LNHDA and CDR2 SQIVND (reference sequence). Trimming removed 6 bases at V and 0 bases at J, with 18 bases between. This CDR3 region has 18 residues. The DNA of the CDR3 is TGTGCCAGTAGCCCCCGGTCACTAAGCCTCTCTGGGGCCAACGTCCTGACTTTC. This codes for CASSPRSLSLSGANVLTF.

This rearrangement joins TRBV5-4 to TRBJ1-6, with D perhaps TRBD1 (6 bases). Trimming took 5 bases from V and 5 from J, leaving 17 bases between them. The germline gives CDR1 SGHNT, CDR2 YYREEE (reference sequence). The CDR3 covers 16 residues. CDR3: CASSKLGHLNNSPLHF. The CDR3, as DNA: TGTGCCAGCAGTAAACTGGGACACCTCAATAATTCACCCCTCCACTTT.

The rearrangement uses TRBV19 and TRBJ2-1; perhaps TRBD2 as D (5 bases). Trimming left V 9 bases short and J 4 bases short, with 13 bases between. There are 13 residues in the CDR3. Germline assignment: CDR1 LNHDA and CDR2 SQIVND (reference sequence). The CDR3 DNA reads TGTGCCAGCAGAGAGGGAGTTTACAATGAGCAGTTCTTC. It yields the protein CASREGVYNEQFF.

This sequence joins TRBV27 and TRBJ2-5; 7 nucleotides line up with TRBD2. The V gene's germline CDR1 is MNHEY and CDR2 SMNVEV (reference sequence). The junction had 5 bases not matched to a gene; V was cut back by 5 bases and J by 5 bases. This CDR3 is built from 13 residues. The CDR3 region has the DNA TGTGCCAGCAGTACGCGGGAGCGGGAGACCCAGTACTTC. Amino acid sequence: CASSTRERETQYF.

The chain has TRBV4-1 and TRBJ2-1; 8 positions agree with TRBD2. Germline V lookup: CDR1 MGHRA, CDR2 YSYEKL. Germline trimming cut 1 base from V and 8 bases from J; bases unmatched to any gene: 13. This CDR3 comprises 17 residues. CDR3 in DNA: TGCGCCAGCAGCCAAGGTTTTAGGCGGGAGGAGCGGGATGAGCAGTTCTTC. Translating gives CASSQGFRREERDEQFF.

V is TRBV25-1 and J is TRBJ2-2; D remains unclear. CDR1 is MGHDK, CDR2 SYGVNS, per germline. V dropped 8 bases and J dropped 6 bases, with 4 bases sitting between them. This CDR3 contains 10 residues. The CDR3: CASEAGELFF. CDR3 nucleotides: TGTGCCAGCGAGGCCGGGGAGCTGTTTTTT.